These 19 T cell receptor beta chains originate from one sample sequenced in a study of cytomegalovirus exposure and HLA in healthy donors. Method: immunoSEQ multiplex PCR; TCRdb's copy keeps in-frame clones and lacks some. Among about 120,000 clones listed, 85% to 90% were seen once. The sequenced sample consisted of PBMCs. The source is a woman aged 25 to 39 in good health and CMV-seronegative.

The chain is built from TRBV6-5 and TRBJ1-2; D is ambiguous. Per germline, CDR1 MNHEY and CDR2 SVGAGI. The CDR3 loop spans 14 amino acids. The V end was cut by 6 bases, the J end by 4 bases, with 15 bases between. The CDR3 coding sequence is TGTGCCAGCAGACAGAACGTTCTCTTCTATGGCTACACCTTC. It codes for CASRQNVLFYGYTF.

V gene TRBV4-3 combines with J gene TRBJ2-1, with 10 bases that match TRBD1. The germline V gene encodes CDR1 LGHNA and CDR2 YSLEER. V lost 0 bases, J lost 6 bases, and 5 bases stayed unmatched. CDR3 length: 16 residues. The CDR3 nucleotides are TGCGCCAGCAGCCAAGATTGGACAGGGGGTGGCAATGAGCAGTTCTTC. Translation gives CASSQDWTGGGNEQFF.

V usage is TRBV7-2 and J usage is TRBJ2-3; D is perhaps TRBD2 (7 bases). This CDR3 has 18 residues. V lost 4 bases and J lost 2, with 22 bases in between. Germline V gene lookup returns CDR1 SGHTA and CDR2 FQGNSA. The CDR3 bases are TGTGCCAGCAGCTCACGGAGGGGGGGCATCGATGTCACAGATACGCAGTATTTT. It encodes CASSSRRGGIDVTDTQYF.

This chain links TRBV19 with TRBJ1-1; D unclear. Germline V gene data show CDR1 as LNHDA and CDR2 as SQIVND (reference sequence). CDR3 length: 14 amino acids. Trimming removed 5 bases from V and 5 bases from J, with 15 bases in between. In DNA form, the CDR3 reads TGTGCCAGTAGTCCTCCGGGAGTAAGAACTGAAGCTTTCTTT. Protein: CASSPPGVRTEAFF.

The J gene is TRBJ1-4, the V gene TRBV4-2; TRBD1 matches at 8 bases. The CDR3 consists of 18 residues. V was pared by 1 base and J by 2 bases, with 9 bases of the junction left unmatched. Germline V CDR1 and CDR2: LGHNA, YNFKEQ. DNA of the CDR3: TGTGCCAGCAGCCAAGTTCGGACAGGGCCGGGCACTAATGAAAAACTGTTTTTT. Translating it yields CASSQVRTGPGTNEKLFF.

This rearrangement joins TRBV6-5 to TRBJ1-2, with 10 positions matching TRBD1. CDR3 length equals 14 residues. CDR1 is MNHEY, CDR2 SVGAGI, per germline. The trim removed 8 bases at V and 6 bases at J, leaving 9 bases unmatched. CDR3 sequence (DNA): TGTGCCAGCCGCTGGCGGACAGGGGGTCATGGCTACACCTTC. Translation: CASRWRTGGHGYTF.

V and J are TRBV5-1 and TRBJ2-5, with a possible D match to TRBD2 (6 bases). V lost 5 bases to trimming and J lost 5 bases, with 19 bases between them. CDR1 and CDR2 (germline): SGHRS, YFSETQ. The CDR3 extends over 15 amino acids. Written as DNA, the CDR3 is TGCGCCAGCAGGCGACGCGGGGCCAATGCGGAGACCCAGTACTTC. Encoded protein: CASRRRGANAETQYF.

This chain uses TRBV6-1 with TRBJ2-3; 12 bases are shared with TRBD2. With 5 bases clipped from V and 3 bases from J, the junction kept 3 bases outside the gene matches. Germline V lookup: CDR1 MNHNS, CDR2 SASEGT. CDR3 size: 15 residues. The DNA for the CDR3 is TGTGCCAGCAGTTCACTAGCGGGGGGTACAGATACGCAGTATTTT. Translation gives CASSSLAGGTDTQYF.

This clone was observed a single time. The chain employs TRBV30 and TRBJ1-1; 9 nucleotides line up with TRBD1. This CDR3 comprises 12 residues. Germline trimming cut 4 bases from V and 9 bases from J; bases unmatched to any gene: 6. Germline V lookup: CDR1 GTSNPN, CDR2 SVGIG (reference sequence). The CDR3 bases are TGTGCCTGGATTACCGGGACAGGGAAAGCTTTCTTT. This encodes CAWITGTGKAFF.

The CDR3 DNA follows: TGTGCCAGAAACCCCGGCTGGACTAGCGGGGAAGAGACCCAGTACTTC. Its translation: CARNPGWTSGEETQYF. This rearrangement joins TRBV5-3 to TRBJ2-5; 12 bases map to TRBD2. TRBV5-3 has ORF status, its function being uncertain. The V and J ends lost 6 bases and 3 bases, in that order; junction bases with no gene match: 9. This CDR3 spans 16 amino acids.

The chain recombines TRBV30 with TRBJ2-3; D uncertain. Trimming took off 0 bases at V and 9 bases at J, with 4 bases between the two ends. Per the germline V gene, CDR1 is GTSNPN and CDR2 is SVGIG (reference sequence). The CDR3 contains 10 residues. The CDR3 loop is CAWSVRTQYF. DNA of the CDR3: TGTGCCTGGAGTGTACGGACGCAGTATTTT. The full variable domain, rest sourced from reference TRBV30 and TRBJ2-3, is SQTIHQWPATLVQPVGSPLSLECTVEGTSNPNLYWYRQAAGRGLQLLFYSVGIGQISSEVPQNLSASRPQDRQFILSSKKLLLSDSGFYLCAWSVRTQYFGPGTRLTVL.

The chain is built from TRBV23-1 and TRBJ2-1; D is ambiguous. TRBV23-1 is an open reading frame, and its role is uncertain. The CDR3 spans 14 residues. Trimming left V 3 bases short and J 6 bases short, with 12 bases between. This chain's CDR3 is CASSHVNRLNEQFF. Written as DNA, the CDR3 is TGCGCCAGCAGTCATGTTAATCGTCTCAATGAGCAGTTCTTC.

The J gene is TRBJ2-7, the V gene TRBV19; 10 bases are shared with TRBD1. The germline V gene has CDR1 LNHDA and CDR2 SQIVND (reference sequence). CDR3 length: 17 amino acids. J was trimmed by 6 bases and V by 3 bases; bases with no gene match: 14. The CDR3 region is CASSMDEDETGGLEQYF. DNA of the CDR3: TGTGCCAGTAGTATGGATGAAGACGAGACAGGGGGCCTCGAGCAGTACTTC.

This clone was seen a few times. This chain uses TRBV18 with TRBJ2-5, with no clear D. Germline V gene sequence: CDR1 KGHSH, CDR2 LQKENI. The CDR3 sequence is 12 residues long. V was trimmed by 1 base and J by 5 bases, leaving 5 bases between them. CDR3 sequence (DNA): TGTGCCAGCTCACCACTTTCGGAGACCCAGTACTTC. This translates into CASSPLSETQYF.

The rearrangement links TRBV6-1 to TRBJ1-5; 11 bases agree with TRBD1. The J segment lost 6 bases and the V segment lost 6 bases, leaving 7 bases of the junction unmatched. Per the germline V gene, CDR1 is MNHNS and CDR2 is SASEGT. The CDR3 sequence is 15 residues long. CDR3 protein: CASREGQGVLQPQHF. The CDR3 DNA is TGTGCCAGCAGGGAGGGACAGGGGGTGCTTCAGCCCCAGCATTTT.

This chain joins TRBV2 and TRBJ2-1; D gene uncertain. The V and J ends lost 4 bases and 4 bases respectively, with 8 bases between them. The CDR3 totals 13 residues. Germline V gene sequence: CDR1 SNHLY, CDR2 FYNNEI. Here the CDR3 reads CASSGQLYNEQFF. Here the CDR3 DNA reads TGTGCCAGCAGTGGGCAGTTATACAATGAGCAGTTCTTC.

The CDR3 DNA follows: TGTGCCAGTCACTCCGGGAGTGGCGAGCAGTACTTC. This codes for CASHSGSGEQYF. This chain uses TRBV19 with TRBJ2-7, with D maybe TRBD2 (6 bases). Germline V CDR1 and CDR2: LNHDA, SQIVND (reference sequence). V was cut by 8 bases and J by 6 bases, with 14 bases left in between. CDR3 length equals 12 residues. The whole variable domain, remainder taken from reference TRBV19 and TRBJ2-7, is DGGITQSPKYLFRKEGQNVTLSCEQNLNHDAMYWYRQDPGQGLRLIYYSQIVNDFQKGDIAEGYSVSREKKESFPLTVTSAQKNPTAFYLCASHSGSGEQYFGPGTRLTVT.

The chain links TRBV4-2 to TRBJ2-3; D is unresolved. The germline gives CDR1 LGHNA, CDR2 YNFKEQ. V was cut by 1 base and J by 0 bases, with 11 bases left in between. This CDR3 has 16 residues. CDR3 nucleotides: TGTGCCAGCAGCCAAGGGGCGTCGGCGAGCACAGATACGCAGTATTTT. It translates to CASSQGASASTDTQYF.

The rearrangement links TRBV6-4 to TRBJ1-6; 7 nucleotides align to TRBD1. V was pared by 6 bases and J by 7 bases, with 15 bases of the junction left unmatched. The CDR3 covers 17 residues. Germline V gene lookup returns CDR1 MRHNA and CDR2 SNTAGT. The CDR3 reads CASRGSSSGGLNSPLHF. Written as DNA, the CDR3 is TGTGCCAGCAGGGGTTCTTCCTCAGGGGGTTTAAATTCACCCCTCCACTTT.